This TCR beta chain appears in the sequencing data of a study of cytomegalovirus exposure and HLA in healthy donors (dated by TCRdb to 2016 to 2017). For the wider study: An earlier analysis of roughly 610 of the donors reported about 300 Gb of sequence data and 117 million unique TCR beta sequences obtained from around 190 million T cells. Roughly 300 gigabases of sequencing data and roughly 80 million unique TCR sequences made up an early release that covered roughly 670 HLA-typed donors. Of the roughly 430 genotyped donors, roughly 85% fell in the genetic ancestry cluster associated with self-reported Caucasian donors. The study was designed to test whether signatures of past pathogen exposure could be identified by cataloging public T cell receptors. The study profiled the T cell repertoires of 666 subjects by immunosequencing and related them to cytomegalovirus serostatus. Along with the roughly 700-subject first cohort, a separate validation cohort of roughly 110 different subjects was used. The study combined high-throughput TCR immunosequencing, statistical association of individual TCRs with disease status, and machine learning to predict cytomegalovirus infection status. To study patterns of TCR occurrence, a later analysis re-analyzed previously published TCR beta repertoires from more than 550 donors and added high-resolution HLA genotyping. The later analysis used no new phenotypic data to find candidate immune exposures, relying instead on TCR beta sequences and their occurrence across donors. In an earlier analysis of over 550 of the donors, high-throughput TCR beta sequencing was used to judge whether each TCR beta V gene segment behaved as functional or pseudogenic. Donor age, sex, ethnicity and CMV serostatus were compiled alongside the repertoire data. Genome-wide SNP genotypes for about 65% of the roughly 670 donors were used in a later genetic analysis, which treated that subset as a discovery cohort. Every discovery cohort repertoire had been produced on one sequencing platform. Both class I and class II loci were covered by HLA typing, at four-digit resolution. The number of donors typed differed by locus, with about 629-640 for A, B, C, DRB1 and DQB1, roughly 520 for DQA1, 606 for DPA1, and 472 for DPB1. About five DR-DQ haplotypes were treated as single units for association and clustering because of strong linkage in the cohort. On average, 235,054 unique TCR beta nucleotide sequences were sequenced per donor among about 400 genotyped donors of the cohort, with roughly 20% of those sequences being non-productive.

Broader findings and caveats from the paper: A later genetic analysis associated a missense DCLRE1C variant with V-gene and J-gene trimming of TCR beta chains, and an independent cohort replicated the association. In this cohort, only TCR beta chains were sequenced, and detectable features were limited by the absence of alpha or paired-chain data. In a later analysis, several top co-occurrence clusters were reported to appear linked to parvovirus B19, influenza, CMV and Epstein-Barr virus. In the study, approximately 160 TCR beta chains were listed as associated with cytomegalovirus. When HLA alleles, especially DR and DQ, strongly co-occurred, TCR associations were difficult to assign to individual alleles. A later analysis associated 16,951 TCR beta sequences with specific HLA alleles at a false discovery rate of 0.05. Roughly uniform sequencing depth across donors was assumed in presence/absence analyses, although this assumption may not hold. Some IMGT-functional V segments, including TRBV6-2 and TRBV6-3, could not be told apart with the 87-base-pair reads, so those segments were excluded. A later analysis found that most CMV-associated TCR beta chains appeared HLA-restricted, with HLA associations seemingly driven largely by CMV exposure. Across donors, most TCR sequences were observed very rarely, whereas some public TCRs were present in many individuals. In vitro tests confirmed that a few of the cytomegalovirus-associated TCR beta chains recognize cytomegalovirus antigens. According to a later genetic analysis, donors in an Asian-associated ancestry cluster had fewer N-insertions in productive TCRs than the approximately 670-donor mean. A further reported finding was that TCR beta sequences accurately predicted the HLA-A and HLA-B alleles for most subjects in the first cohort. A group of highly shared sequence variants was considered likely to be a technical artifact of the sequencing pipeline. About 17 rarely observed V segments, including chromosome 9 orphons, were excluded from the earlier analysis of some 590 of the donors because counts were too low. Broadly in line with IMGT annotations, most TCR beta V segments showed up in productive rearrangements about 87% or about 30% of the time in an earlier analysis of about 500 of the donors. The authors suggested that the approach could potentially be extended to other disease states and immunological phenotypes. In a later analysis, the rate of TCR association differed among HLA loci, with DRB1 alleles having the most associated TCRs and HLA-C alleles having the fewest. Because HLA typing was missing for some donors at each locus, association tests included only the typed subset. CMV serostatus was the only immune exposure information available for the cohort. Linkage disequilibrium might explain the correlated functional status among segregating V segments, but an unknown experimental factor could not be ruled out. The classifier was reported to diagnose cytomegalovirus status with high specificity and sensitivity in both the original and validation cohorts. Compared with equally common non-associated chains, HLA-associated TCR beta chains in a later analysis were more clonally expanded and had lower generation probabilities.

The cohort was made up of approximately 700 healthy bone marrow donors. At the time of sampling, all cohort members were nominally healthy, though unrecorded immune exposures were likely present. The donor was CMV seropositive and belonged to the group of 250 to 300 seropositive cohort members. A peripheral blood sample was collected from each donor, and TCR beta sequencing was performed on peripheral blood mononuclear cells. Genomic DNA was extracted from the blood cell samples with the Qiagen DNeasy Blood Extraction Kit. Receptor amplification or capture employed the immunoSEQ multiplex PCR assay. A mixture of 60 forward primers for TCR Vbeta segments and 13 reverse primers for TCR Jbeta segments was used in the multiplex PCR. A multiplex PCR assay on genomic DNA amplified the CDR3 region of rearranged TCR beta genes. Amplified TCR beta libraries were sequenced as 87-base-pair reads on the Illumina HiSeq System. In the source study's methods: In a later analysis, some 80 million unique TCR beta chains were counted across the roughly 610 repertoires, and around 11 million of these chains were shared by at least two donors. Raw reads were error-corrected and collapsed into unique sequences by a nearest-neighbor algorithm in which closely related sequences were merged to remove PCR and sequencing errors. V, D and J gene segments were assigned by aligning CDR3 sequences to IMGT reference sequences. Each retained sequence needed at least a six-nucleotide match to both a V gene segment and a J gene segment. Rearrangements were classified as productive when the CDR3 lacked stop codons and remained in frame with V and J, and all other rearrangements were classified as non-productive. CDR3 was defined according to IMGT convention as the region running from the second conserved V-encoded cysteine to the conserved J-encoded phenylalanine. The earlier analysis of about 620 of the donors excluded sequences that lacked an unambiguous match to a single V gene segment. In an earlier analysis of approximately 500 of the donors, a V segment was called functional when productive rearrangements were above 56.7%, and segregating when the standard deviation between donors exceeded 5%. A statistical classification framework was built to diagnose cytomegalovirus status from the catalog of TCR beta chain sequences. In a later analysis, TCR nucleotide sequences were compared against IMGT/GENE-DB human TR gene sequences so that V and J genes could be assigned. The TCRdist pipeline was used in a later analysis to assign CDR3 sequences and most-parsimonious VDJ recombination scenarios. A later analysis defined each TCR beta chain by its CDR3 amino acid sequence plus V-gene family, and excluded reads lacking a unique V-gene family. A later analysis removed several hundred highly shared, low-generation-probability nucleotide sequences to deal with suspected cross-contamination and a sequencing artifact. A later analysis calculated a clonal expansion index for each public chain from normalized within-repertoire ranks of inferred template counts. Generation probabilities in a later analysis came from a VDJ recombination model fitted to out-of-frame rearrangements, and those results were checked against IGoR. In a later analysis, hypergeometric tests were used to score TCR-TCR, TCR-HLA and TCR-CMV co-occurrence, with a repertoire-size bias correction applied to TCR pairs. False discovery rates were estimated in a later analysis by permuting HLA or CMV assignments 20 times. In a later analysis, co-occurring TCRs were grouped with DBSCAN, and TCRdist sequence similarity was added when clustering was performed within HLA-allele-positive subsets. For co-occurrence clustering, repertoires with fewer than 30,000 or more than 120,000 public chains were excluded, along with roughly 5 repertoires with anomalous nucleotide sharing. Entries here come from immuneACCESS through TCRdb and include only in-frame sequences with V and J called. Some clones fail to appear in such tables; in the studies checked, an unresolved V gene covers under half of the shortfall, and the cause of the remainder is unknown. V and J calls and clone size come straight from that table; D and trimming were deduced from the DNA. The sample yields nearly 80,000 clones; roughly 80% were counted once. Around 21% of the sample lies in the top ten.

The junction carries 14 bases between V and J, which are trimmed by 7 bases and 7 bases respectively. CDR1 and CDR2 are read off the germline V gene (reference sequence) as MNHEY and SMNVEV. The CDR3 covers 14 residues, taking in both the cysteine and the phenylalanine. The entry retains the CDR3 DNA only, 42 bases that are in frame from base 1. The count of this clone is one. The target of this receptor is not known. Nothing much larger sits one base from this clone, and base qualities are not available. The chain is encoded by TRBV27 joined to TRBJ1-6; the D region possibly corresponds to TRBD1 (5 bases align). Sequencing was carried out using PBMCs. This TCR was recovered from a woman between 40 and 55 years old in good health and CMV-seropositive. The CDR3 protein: CASTPGGGNSPLHF. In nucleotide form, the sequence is TGTGCCAGCACCCCGGGGGGTGGGAATTCACCCCTCCACTTT.